The present TCR beta chain was sequenced within a study of T cell responses to AZD1222 COVID-19 vaccine. Study outcomes and limitations: Nearly half of spike-specific TCRs reportedly target variant regions that are unmutated in the B.1.351 and B.1.1.7 variants. Baseline serology detected seropositivity in only 6 or 7 AZD1222 recipients.

Sequenced by immunoSEQ multiplex PCR; TCRdb stores in-frame clones only, minus some. The sample carries 100,000 to 150,000 clones, roughly 91% recorded once. With 3 bases clipped from V and 0 bases from J, the junction kept 12 bases outside the gene matches. The germline CDR1 and CDR2 sequences are LGHDT and YNNKEL (reference sequence). This CDR3 region has 18 residues. This clone was detected once. The antigen is unknown. This receptor was taken from an adult in good health. The source was peripheral blood, collected on day 0 of MenACWY control vaccination. The V and J genes are TRBV3-1 (or the pseudogene TRBV3-2) and TRBJ2-7; TRBD2 agrees at 9 bases. The CDR3 DNA reads as TGTGCCAGCAGCCAGAAGAGGAGTAGCGGGGGCCTCTCCTACGAGCAGTACGTC. The encoded protein is CASSQKRSSGGLSYEQYV.